This T cell receptor (beta chain) appears in the sequencing data of a study of graft-versus-host responses after intestinal transplantation. Study context: Multivisceral, liver-intestinal, or isolated intestinal transplants were received by the recipients. After anti-thymocyte globulin induction, recipients took tacrolimus and steroids for 3 to 4 years. Findings and caveats of the study: Present in recipient marrow, GvH clones included some that appeared first in ileum or blood. Early after transplant, HvG clones declined as circulating GvH clones peaked.

TCRdb keeps only in-frame clones here, not all; method: immunoSEQ multiplex PCR. The table lists 90,000 to 95,000 clones, about 89% of them singletons. A remark on this clone: Its antigen is undetermined.

This CDR3 is built from 14 residues. V gave up 5 bases and J gave up 4 bases; unmatched junction bases: 5. The germline V gene has CDR1 MNHEY and CDR2 SMNVEV (reference sequence). The genes are TRBV27 and TRBJ1-2, with 9 bases lining up with TRBD1. The sample was unstimulated CD8+ T cells sorted from spleen or lymph node cells, taken before intestinal transplant. This sequence originates from a human donor who received an intestinal transplant. The chain's CDR3 is CASSATGGSYGYTF. The CDR3 DNA reads TGTGCCAGCAGTGCTACAGGGGGCAGCTATGGCTACACCTTC.